This T cell receptor (beta chain) stems from a study of T cell changes during pregnancy in multiple sclerosis. The method was immunoSEQ multiplex PCR; TCRdb's version includes in-frame clones alone and lacks a portion of them. This table has more than 70,000 clones, around 94% appearing once. Germline assignment: CDR1 SQVTM and CDR2 ANQGSEA. The CDR3 extends over 12 amino acids. V was pared by 7 bases and J by 4 bases, with 13 bases between. This clone was seen more than once but under ten times. The sequence derives from a female donor with multiple sclerosis, enrolled in a pregnancy study. This sequence joins TRBV29-1 and TRBJ1-1; D gene uncertain. Sequences were derived from peripheral blood, sampled before pregnancy. The CDR3 bases are TGCAGCGCCATAGATGGTGGCACTGAAGCTTTCTTT. It codes for CSAIDGGTEAFF.